The 3 T cell receptor beta chains reported below all come from one sample, sequenced in a study of T cell responses to AZD1222 COVID-19 vaccine. Only in-frame clones appear in the TCRdb table, and some are missing; sequencing was by immunoSEQ multiplex PCR. The sample has about 140,000 clones, nearly 95% seen once. Specimen: peripheral blood, collected on day 0 of AZD1222 vaccination. All receptors come from an adult in good health.

The chain employs TRBV18 and TRBJ1-1; TRBD1 is a possible D gene (5 bases). V was trimmed by 0 bases and J by 5 bases, leaving 10 bases between them. The CDR3 spans 14 residues. CDR1 is KGHSH and CDR2 is LQKENI in the germline V gene. The CDR3 spells CASSPPGGGTEAFF. CDR3 nucleotides: TGTGCCAGCTCACCACCGGGGGGAGGGACTGAAGCTTTCTTT.

This chain joins TRBV10-2 and TRBJ2-7; D gene uncertain. CDR3 length: 8 residues. Germline values: CDR1 WSHSY, CDR2 SAAADI. The ends were cut back, 7 bases at V and 7 bases at J, with 2 bases in the middle. CDR3 in amino acids: CASKEQYF. CDR3 DNA: TGCGCCAGCAAGGAGCAGTACTTC.

This rearrangement joins TRBV10-2 to TRBJ2-7; 8 positions agree with TRBD2. Trimming at V came to 6 bases and at J to 1 base, leaving 8 bases not matched to a gene. In germline, CDR1 is WSHSY, CDR2 SAAADI. The CDR3 sequence is 15 residues long. This CDR3 is CASRWFAGGSYEQYF. DNA of the CDR3: TGCGCCAGCAGATGGTTCGCGGGAGGATCCTACGAGCAGTACTTC.